Listed here are 14 T cell receptor beta chains from one sample, sequenced in a study of OX40 agonist ivuxolimab in advanced cancers. This table comes from immunoSEQ multiplex PCR, and its TCRdb copy is limited to in-frame clones, with some not included. Of about 36,000 clones listed, around four fifths are singletons. The specimen comprised CD4+ or CD8+ T cells sorted from blood, sampled in a trial of the OX40 agonist ivuxolimab. The source of these receptors is an adult with an advanced solid tumor such as melanoma, head and neck, liver or kidney cancer.

The chain employs TRBV11-1 and TRBJ1-1; 9 bases map to TRBD1. CDR1 is SGHAT, CDR2 FQDESV, per germline (reference sequence). The CDR3 runs to 15 residues. Unmatched junction bases numbered 11, after V lost 8 bases and J lost 4 bases. This chain's CDR3 is CASGDRASLSTEAFF. CDR3 nucleotides: TGTGCCAGCGGGGACAGGGCTTCGTTAAGCACTGAAGCTTTCTTT.

The chain couples TRBV7-2 to TRBJ2-7; TRBD2 agrees at 10 bases. The CDR3 spans 13 residues. V gave up 4 bases and J gave up 4 bases; unmatched junction bases: 1. Looked up from germline, CDR1 is SGHTA and CDR2 is FQGNSA. The CDR3 protein is CASSSSGRYEQYF. The CDR3 bases are TGTGCCAGCAGCTCTAGCGGGAGATACGAGCAGTACTTC.

V and J are TRBV6-5 and TRBJ2-1; tentatively, D is TRBD1 (5 bases). The CDR3 consists of 13 residues. The germline V gene encodes CDR1 MNHEY and CDR2 SVGAGI. V lost 7 bases and J lost 3, with 10 bases in between. The CDR3: CASKGDFYNEQFF. In DNA form, the CDR3 reads TGTGCCAGCAAAGGGGATTTCTACAATGAGCAGTTCTTC.

This clone was seen only a few times. The rearrangement joins TRBV4-1 to TRBJ1-6; D gene ambiguous. The CDR3 length is 16 residues. The germline V and J ends were trimmed by 1 base and 7 bases, with 14 bases remaining between them. CDR1 and CDR2 (germline): MGHRA, YSYEKL. The DNA for the CDR3 is TGCGCCAGCAGCCAAGGACCACAGTTTTTGAATTCACCCCTCCACTTT. This encodes CASSQGPQFLNSPLHF.

The chain carries TRBV5-1 and TRBJ1-1; D gene unclear. This CDR3 spans 14 amino acids. Germline assignment: CDR1 SGHRS and CDR2 YFSETQ. With 4 bases removed from V and 4 bases from J, the gap between germline ends came to 14 bases. The CDR3 coding sequence is TGCGCCAGCAGCCCACCCGGCAGCCTCACTGAAGCTTTCTTT. Encoded protein: CASSPPGSLTEAFF.

The V gene is TRBV28, the J gene TRBJ2-2; possible D gene TRBD1, 5 bases. This CDR3 contains 14 residues. V lost 6 bases, J lost 4 bases, and 12 bases lay in between. Germline V gene lookup returns CDR1 MDHEN and CDR2 SYDVKM. The CDR3 bases are TGTGCCAGCAGACAGACACAGGTCACCGGGGAGCTGTTTTTT. This gives the protein CASRQTQVTGELFF.

The V and J genes are TRBV7-2 and TRBJ2-5; TRBD1 aligns across 12 bases. The CDR3 length is 17 residues. The V and J ends lost 4 bases and 5 bases, in that order; junction bases with no gene match: 11. The V gene's germline CDR1 is SGHTA and CDR2 FQGNSA. For the CDR3, the DNA is TGTGCCAGCAGCTCCACACCCGGGACAGGGGGCGGCGAGACCCAGTACTTC. The encoded protein is CASSSTPGTGGGETQYF.

The chain recombines TRBV18 with TRBJ1-1; D gene ambiguous. The germline CDR1 and CDR2 sequences are KGHSH and LQKENI. V lost 3 bases to trimming and J lost 1 base, with 12 bases between them. The CDR3 has 15 residues. CDR3: CASSPSMGGNTEAFF. In DNA form, the CDR3 reads TGTGCCAGCTCACCTTCCATGGGCGGGAACACTGAAGCTTTCTTT.

V is TRBV9 and J is TRBJ2-5; 8 bases match TRBD2. From germline, CDR1 is SGDLS and CDR2 YYNGEE. Losses at the gene ends were 2 bases for V and 4 bases for J; bases not matched to a gene: 1. The CDR3 has 13 residues. Here the CDR3 reads CASSVRGGETQYF. The CDR3, as DNA: TGTGCCAGCAGCGTTCGGGGGGGAGAGACCCAGTACTTC.

V and J are TRBV7-9 and TRBJ2-7, with D unresolved. CDR3 length: 16 residues. Trimming took 1 base from V and 0 from J, leaving 13 bases between them. Germline V gene lookup returns CDR1 SEHNR and CDR2 FQNEAQ (reference sequence). The CDR3 DNA is TGTGCCAGCAGCTTAGAAAGCAGCGCCAGCTCCTACGAGCAGTACTTC. It is translated as CASSLESSASSYEQYF.

The V call is TRBV5-8, the J call TRBJ2-2; 8 nucleotides line up with TRBD2. V shed 8 bases and J 5 bases; nucleotides not matched to a gene: 11. CDR1 and CDR2 from the germline V gene are SGHTS and YDEGEE. The CDR3 consists of 15 residues. The CDR3 loop reads CASKSGSLGTGELFF. CDR3 sequence (DNA): TGTGCCAGTAAAAGCGGGAGTCTTGGGACCGGGGAGCTGTTTTTT.

This rearrangement joins TRBV9 to TRBJ1-6, with 7 nucleotides matching TRBD1. Germline lookup yields CDR1 SGDLS and CDR2 YYNGEE. The V and J ends lost 7 bases and 9 bases, in that order; junction bases with no gene match: 16. The CDR3 is made up of 16 amino acids. The CDR3 nucleotides are TGTGCCAGCTCGCCCTCCGAGAACAGGGGAGTTTCACCCCTCCACTTT. This sequence encodes CASSPSENRGVSPLHF.

V gene TRBV29-1 combines with J gene TRBJ2-3; the D is unclear. The CDR3 totals 14 residues. Germline loops: CDR1 SQVTM, CDR2 ANQGSEA. V gave up 4 bases and J gave up 0 bases, with 11 bases separating them. CDR3 DNA: TGCAGCGTTGGGTTCACCGTAAGCACAGATACGCAGTATTTT. Encoded protein: CSVGFTVSTDTQYF.

The chain recombines TRBV5-6 with TRBJ2-7; perhaps TRBD1 as D (6 bases). The CDR3 has 13 residues. The V end lost 6 bases, the J end lost 2 bases, and 12 bases lay between the germline ends. The V gene's germline CDR1 is SGHDT and CDR2 YYEEEE. The CDR3 nucleotides are TGTGCCAGCACAAGGGGACAAGCCTACGAGCAGTACTTC. This sequence encodes CASTRGQAYEQYF.